This passage covers 21 T cell receptor beta chains from one sample sequenced in a study of shared clonotypes between healthy human individuals. Produced via immunoSEQ multiplex PCR; TCRdb's table is partial and in-frame only. The table includes around 2.1 million clones, 85% to 95% detected once. Terminally differentiated effector memory CD45RA+ cells were excluded by CCR7 positive selection of CD45RO-negative cells. The specimen was naive CD8+ T cells from PBMCs. These receptors originate from a man in his late teens or twenties in good health. Some clones in this sample may be carry-over from other donors' samples.

This rearrangement joins TRBV19 to TRBJ2-2; 11 bases line up with TRBD1. The CDR3 consists of 15 residues. The J segment lost 7 bases and the V segment lost 6 bases, leaving 7 bases of the junction unmatched. Germline loops: CDR1 LNHDA, CDR2 SQIVND (reference sequence). CDR3 DNA sequence: TGTGCCAGTAGCACGGGGACAGGGGGTTTCGGGGAGCTGTTTTTT. Residues: CASSTGTGGFGELFF.

The chain recombines TRBV28 with TRBJ1-1, with D possibly being TRBD1 (5 bases). The CDR3 runs to 11 residues. Trimming removed 7 bases from V and 6 bases from J, with 9 bases in between. Germline loops: CDR1 MDHEN, CDR2 SYDVKM. The CDR3 DNA reads as TGTGCCAGCATCCAGGGACCTGAAGCTTTCTTT. It encodes CASIQGPEAFF.

The J gene is TRBJ2-7, the V gene TRBV6-6, with 7 bases aligning to TRBD2. Trimming cost V 4 bases and J 4 bases; bases outside gene matches: 7. This CDR3 is built from 14 residues. Germline V gene data show CDR1 as MNHNY and CDR2 as SVGAGI (reference sequence). CDR3 bases: TGTGCCAGCAGTTTACGGGAGGCGGGGTACGAGCAGTACTTC. The encoded protein is CASSLREAGYEQYF.

This clone was recorded only once. The chain has TRBV7-9 and TRBJ2-3; D is undetermined. The V and J ends lost 2 bases and 0 bases respectively, with 6 bases between them. The CDR3 totals 14 residues. Germline CDR1 and CDR2: SEHNR and FQNEAQ (reference sequence). In nucleotides, the CDR3 is TGTGCCAGCAGCTTAACCCCTAGCACAGATACGCAGTATTTT. Translating it yields CASSLTPSTDTQYF.

The V and J genes are TRBV9 and TRBJ2-3; 14 positions match TRBD2. Germline V gives CDR1 SGDLS, CDR2 YYNGEE. The CDR3 is made up of 16 amino acids. Losses at the gene ends were 3 bases for V and 6 bases for J; bases not matched to a gene: 6. This chain's CDR3 is CASSEGLAGVGDTQYF. The DNA for the CDR3 is TGTGCCAGCAGCGAGGGACTAGCGGGAGTTGGGGATACGCAGTATTTT.

This sequence joins TRBV9 and TRBJ1-1, with D possibly matching TRBD1 (6 bases). Germline loops: CDR1 SGDLS, CDR2 YYNGEE. The CDR3 is 15 residues long. Trimming pared 3 bases from V and 6 bases from J, leaving 18 bases between. CDR3 in DNA: TGTGCCAGCAGCGCAGCGGGGGGCGCGGGGTCTGAAGCTTTCTTT. Its translation is CASSAAGGAGSEAFF. The full variable domain, in which reference TRBV9 and TRBJ1-1 provide the parts outside the CDR3, is DSGVTQTPKHLITATGQRVTLRCSPRSGDLSVYWYQQSLDQGLQFLIQYYNGEERAKGNILERFSAQQFPDLHSELNLSSLELGDSALYFCASSAAGGAGSEAFFGQGTRLTVV.

This sequence joins TRBV27 and TRBJ2-7; 11 bases align to TRBD2. The CDR3 has 15 residues. The germline V gene has CDR1 MNHEY and CDR2 SMNVEV (reference sequence). V lost 3 bases and J lost 2; bases outside the gene matches: 3. In DNA, the CDR3 is TGTGCCAGCAGTTTGGGGACTAGCGGAGCCTACGAGCAGTACTTC. Its protein product is CASSLGTSGAYEQYF.

For the CDR3, the DNA is TGCAGCGCGGCGTCCGGGGAGTCCTACGAGCAGTACTTC. Translating gives CSAASGESYEQYF. This rearrangement joins TRBV29-1 to TRBJ2-7; the D gene is possibly TRBD2 (5 bases). The CDR3 is 13 amino acids. Germline CDR1 and CDR2: SQVTM and ANQGSEA. V lost 7 bases, J lost 1 base, and 14 bases lay in between.

This rearrangement joins TRBV10-3 to TRBJ1-2; D possibly corresponds to TRBD1 (6 bases). From germline, CDR1 is ENHRY and CDR2 SYGVKD. Trimming cost V 3 bases and J 0 bases, with 17 bases left between them. This CDR3 spans 17 amino acids. The CDR3 loop is CAISDPFSQGANYGYTF. The CDR3 DNA follows: TGTGCCATCAGTGACCCCTTCTCACAGGGAGCTAACTATGGCTACACCTTC.

This clone appeared a single time. The V gene is TRBV5-1, the J gene TRBJ2-1, with D possibly being TRBD2 (6 bases). Germline V gene data show CDR1 as SGHRS and CDR2 as YFSETQ. This CDR3 spans 15 amino acids. V dropped 1 base and J dropped 2 bases, with 10 bases sitting between them. In DNA form, the CDR3 reads TGCGCCAGCAGCTTGTCAACGGGAGCCTACAATGAGCAGTTCTTC. Its translation is CASSLSTGAYNEQFF.

This chain uses TRBV4-1 with TRBJ2-3; no reliable D call. The CDR3 contains 15 residues. V was clipped by 4 bases and J by 4 bases, with 15 bases between them. Germline CDR1 is MGHRA and CDR2 is YSYEKL. The CDR3 here is CASSPFLPPADTQYF. The CDR3 region has the DNA TGCGCCAGCAGCCCATTCCTCCCCCCGGCAGATACGCAGTATTTT.

The V call is TRBV2, the J call TRBJ1-5, with 10 bases lining up with TRBD1. V lost 4 bases, J lost 7 bases, and 10 bases stayed unmatched. From germline, CDR1 is SNHLY and CDR2 FYNNEI. The CDR3 length is 16 residues. For the CDR3, the DNA is TGTGCCAGCAGTGGGGGACAGGGGCGGGTAGGACAGCCCCAGCATTTT. Residues: CASSGGQGRVGQPQHF.

Comment on this clone: Within the sample, other DNA sequences also encode this same CDR3. The rearrangement uses TRBV5-6 and TRBJ2-7; the match to TRBD1 covers 8 bases. Germline CDR1 and CDR2: SGHDT and YYEEEE. The length of the CDR3 is 14 residues. The V segment lost 0 bases and the J segment 4 bases; nucleotides outside the gene matches: 3. CDR3: CASSLGTGIYEQYF. The CDR3 DNA reads as TGTGCCAGCAGCTTGGGGACAGGGATTTACGAGCAGTACTTC.

Comment on this clone: Other nucleotide sequences in the sample specify the same CDR3. The chain is built from TRBV7-3 and TRBJ2-2; no definite D call. The V gene's germline CDR1 is SGHTA and CDR2 FQGTGA. The CDR3 is 14 residues long. V was trimmed by 5 bases and J by 1 base, leaving 8 bases between them. CDR3: CASSPDLNTGELFF. The CDR3, as DNA: TGTGCCAGCAGCCCGGACCTGAACACCGGGGAGCTGTTTTTT.

The CDR3 bases are TGTGCCAGCAGTGAGGGGGACAGCTTCGTCTGGGGCACTGAAGCTTTCTTT. This sequence encodes CASSEGDSFVWGTEAFF. The rearrangement uses TRBV6-1 and TRBJ1-1; 7 bases fit TRBD1. The CDR3 has 17 amino acids. CDR1 MNHNS and CDR2 SASEGT come from the germline V gene. Trimming cost V 3 bases and J 4 bases; bases outside gene matches: 14.

This chain links TRBV28 with TRBJ2-7, with D hard to call. The germline V gene has CDR1 MDHEN and CDR2 SYDVKM. The CDR3 totals 12 residues. The V and J ends lost 3 bases and 5 bases respectively, with 8 bases between them. DNA for the CDR3: TGTGCCAGCAGTTTCGTGAGACACGAGCAGTACTTC. Residues: CASSFVRHEQYF.

The chain carries TRBV4-1 and TRBJ2-5; tentative D call: TRBD1 (5 bases). CDR3 size: 15 residues. Trimming took 1 base from V and 4 from J, leaving 13 bases between them. CDR1 and CDR2 from the germline V gene are MGHRA and YSYEKL. The CDR3 region is CASSQGQGWGETQYF. The CDR3 DNA reads as TGCGCCAGCAGCCAAGGCCAGGGTTGGGGAGAGACCCAGTACTTC.

Only a few counts were recorded for this clone. Distinct nucleotide sequences in the sample also encode this CDR3. The chain combines TRBV27 with TRBJ1-4; no definite D call. V was cut by 3 bases and J by 7 bases, with 3 bases left in between. Germline V gives CDR1 MNHEY, CDR2 SMNVEV (reference sequence). This CDR3 spans 11 amino acids. CDR3 protein: CASSFGEKLFF. The CDR3 DNA reads as TGTGCCAGCAGTTTTGGTGAAAAACTGTTTTTT.

The chain carries TRBV2 and TRBJ1-1; the D is unclear. The CDR3 consists of 10 residues. V lost 6 bases and J lost 3, with 2 bases in between. Germline values: CDR1 SNHLY, CDR2 FYNNEI. This CDR3 is CASSYTEAFF. CDR3 DNA: TGTGCCAGCAGCTACACTGAAGCTTTCTTT.

This chain joins TRBV5-4 and TRBJ2-7; TRBD1 or TRBD2 may be the D gene (6 bases each). The length of the CDR3 is 14 residues. CDR1 and CDR2 from the germline V gene are SGHNT and YYREEE (reference sequence). The V end lost 4 bases, the J end lost 1 base, and 12 bases lay between the germline ends. CDR3 in DNA: TGTGCCAGCAGCGAGGGGGGAGAGTCCTACGAGCAGTACTTC. Residues: CASSEGGESYEQYF.

This chain links TRBV28 with TRBJ2-1; maybe TRBD1 (6 bases). The CDR3 length is 18 residues. Germline CDR1 MDHEN, CDR2 SYDVKM. Trimming pared 2 bases from V and 4 bases from J, leaving 21 bases between. The chain's CDR3 is CASSLGFSVAQGYNEQFF. CDR3 bases: TGTGCCAGCAGTTTAGGGTTCTCCGTCGCGCAGGGGTACAATGAGCAGTTCTTC.